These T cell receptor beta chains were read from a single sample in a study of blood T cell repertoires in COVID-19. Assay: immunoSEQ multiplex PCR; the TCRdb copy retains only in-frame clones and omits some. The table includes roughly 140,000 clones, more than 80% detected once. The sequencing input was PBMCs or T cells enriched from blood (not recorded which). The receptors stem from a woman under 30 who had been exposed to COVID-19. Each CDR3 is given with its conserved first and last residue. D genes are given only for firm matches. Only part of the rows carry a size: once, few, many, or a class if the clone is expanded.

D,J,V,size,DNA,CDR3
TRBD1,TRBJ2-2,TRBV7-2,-,TGTGCCAGCAGCTTCACAGGGGGCTGGAACACCGGGGAGCTGTTTTTT,CASSFTGGWNTGELFF
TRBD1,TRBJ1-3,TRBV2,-,TGTGCCAGCAAAGCCAGGGGGCTGCAAAACACCATATATTTT,CASKARGLQNTIYF
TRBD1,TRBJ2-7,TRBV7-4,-,TGTGCCAGCAGGGACAGGGGAGGATCCTACGAGCAGTACTTC,CASRDRGGSYEQYF
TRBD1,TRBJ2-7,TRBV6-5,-,TGTGCCAGCAGCCGAACAGGGGATTTTTCCTACGAGCAGTACTTC,CASSRTGDFSYEQYF
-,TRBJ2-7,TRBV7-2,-,TGTGCCAGCAGCTTAGAAGGGGTCTCCTACGAGCAGTACTTC,CASSLEGVSYEQYF
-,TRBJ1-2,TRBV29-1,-,TGCAGCGTTGAAGAGGGGGGAGTTGGCTACACCTTC,CSVEEGGVGYTF
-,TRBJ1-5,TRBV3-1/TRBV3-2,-,TGTGCCAGCAGCCAAAGAGGGTCTGGGGAGCCCCAGCATTTT,CASSQRGSGEPQHF
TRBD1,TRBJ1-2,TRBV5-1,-,TGCGCCAGCAGCAGTGAACAGGGGGTGCCTTCCTATGGCTACACCTTC,CASSSEQGVPSYGYTF
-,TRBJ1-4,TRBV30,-,TGTGCCTGGAGTGTGTTTGGGGGGATGAATGAAAAACTGTTTTTT,CAWSVFGGMNEKLFF
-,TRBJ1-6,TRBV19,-,TGTGCCAGTAGTATAGGGGGACACAATTCACCCCTCCACTTT,CASSIGGHNSPLHF
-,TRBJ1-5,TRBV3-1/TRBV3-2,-,TGTGCCAGCAGCCGCGGACAGAAAGATCAGCCCCAGCATTTT,CASSRGQKDQPQHF
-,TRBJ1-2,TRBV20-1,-,TGCAGTGTCAGCGACAGGTTTCTCTACACCTTC,CSVSDRFLYTF
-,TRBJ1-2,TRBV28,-,TGTGCCAGCGAGCATGGGGGGGCTGCGGGGTATGGCTACACCTTC,CASEHGGAAGYGYTF
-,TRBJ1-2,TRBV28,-,TGTGCCAGCAGTTTAGCATATCAGAACTATGGCTACACCTTC,CASSLAYQNYGYTF
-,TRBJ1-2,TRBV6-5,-,TGTGCCAGCAGTTACGGGCCAGGGGTTGGCTATGGCTACACCTTC,CASSYGPGVGYGYTF
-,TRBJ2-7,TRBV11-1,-,TGTGCCAGCAGCCCCTTTGAGCAGGGGCGCCCAGACGAGCAGTACTTC,CASSPFEQGRPDEQYF
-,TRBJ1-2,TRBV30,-,TGTGCCTGGAGTGGGGAGGCGGGGGGACAAGGCTACACCTTC,CAWSGEAGGQGYTF
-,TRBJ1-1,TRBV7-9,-,TGTGCCAGCAGCTCCGAGCGGCACGACACTGAAGCTTTCTTT,CASSSERHDTEAFF
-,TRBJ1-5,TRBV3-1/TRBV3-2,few,TGTGCCAGCAGCCAAGAGTCAGGGGCGAATCAGCCCCAGCATTTT,CASSQESGANQPQHF
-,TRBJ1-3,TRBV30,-,TGTGCCTGGGCAGGGGCCTCTGGAAACACCATATATTTT,CAWAGASGNTIYF
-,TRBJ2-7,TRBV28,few,TGTGCCAGCAGTCCCTCGAGTAGCGGATACGAGCAGTACTTC,CASSPSSSGYEQYF
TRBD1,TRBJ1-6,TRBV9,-,TGTGCCAGCAGCTCAGGGACAGGCCCCTCACCCCTCCACTTT,CASSSGTGPSPLHF
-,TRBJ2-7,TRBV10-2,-,TGCGCCAGCAGTGAGTCGGGGGGGCGCGGGTACGAGCAGTACTTC,CASSESGGRGYEQYF
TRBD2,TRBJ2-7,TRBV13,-,TGTGCCAGCAGCCCCTGGGGCCTAGCGGGAGGTCTCTCCTACGAGCAGTACTTC,CASSPWGLAGGLSYEQYF
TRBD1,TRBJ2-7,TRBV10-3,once,TGTGCCATCAGTGGGACAGGGGGCTACGAGCAGTACTTC,CAISGTGGYEQYF
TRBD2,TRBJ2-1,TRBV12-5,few,TGTGCTAGTGGTTTGGTTTGGACTAGCGGGACCTACAATGAGCAGTTCTTC,CASGLVWTSGTYNEQFF
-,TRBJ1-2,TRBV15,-,TGTGCCACCAGCTCCTCCGCTCTACGTGGCTACACCTTC,CATSSSALRGYTF
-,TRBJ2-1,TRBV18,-,TGTGCCAGCTCACCACCCGGGGCAGGGGATGGTGAGCAGTTCTTC,CASSPPGAGDGEQFF
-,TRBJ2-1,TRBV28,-,TGTGCCAGCACCAGGAGGGCTCGAGAGCAGTTCTTC,CASTRRAREQFF
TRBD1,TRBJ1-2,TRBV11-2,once,TGTGCCAGCAGCCACATTCGGACAGGGGCCAACTATGGCTACACCTTC,CASSHIRTGANYGYTF
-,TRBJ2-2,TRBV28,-,TGTGCCAGCACCCAATACCTCGGAGGTTCGGGCACCGGGGAGCTGTTTTTT,CASTQYLGGSGTGELFF
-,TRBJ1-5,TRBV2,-,TGTGCCAGCAGTGATTTTGTTGAGCAGCCCCAGCATTTT,CASSDFVEQPQHF
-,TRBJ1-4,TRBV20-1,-,TGCAGTGCTAGTGGAGGACAGATTAATGAAAAACTGTTTTTT,CSASGGQINEKLFF
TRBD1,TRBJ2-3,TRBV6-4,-,TGTGCCAGCAGTGCCCAGACAGGGATGGACACAGATACGCAGTATTTT,CASSAQTGMDTDTQYF
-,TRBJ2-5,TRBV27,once,TGTGCCAGCAGCCCGTTAATTCAAGAGACCCAGTACTTC,CASSPLIQETQYF
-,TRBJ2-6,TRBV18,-,TGTGCCAGCTCCCTAGGGGTTACCCGCTCTGGGGCCAACGTCCTGACTTTC,CASSLGVTRSGANVLTF
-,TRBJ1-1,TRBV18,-,TGTGCCAGCTCACCACTTCCGGGTGAAGCTTTCTTT,CASSPLPGEAFF
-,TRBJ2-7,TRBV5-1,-,TGCGCCAGCAGCTTTAGCCCGAGCTACGAGCAGTACTTC,CASSFSPSYEQYF
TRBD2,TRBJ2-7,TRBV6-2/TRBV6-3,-,TGTGCCAGCAGTTCCCATCCGGGACTAGCGGGACCAAGCTCCTACGAGCAGTACTTC,CASSSHPGLAGPSSYEQYF
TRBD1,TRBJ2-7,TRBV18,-,TGTGCCAGCTCATCGAGGACAGGGAGCTCCTACGAGCAGTACTTC,CASSSRTGSSYEQYF
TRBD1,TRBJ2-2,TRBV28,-,TGTGCCAGCAATCGTTACAGGGGAGCGAACACCGGGGAGCTGTTTTTT,CASNRYRGANTGELFF
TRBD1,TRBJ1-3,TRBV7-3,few,TGTGCCAGCAGCTCAGGGACAGGGGATGGTTCCGGAAACACCATATATTTT,CASSSGTGDGSGNTIYF
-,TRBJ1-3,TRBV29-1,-,TGCAGCGTTGTACGAGGGCAAGGAAACACCATATATTTT,CSVVRGQGNTIYF
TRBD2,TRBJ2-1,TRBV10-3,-,TGTGCCATCAGTGGGCGGGAGGGCCTCGGTGAGCAGTTCTTC,CAISGREGLGEQFF
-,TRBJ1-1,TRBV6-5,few,TGTGCCAGCAGTTTCAGGGGCACTGAAGCTTTCTTT,CASSFRGTEAFF
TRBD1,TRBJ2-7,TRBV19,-,TGTGCCAGTAGGTCGACAGGGGGCTCCTACGAGCAGTACTTC,CASRSTGGSYEQYF
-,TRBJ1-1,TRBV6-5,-,TGTGCCAGCAGTCGAGAAAATGAAGCTTTCTTT,CASSRENEAFF
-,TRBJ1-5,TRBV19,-,TGTGCCAGTAGCCCCGGGACAACAAATCAGCCCCAGCATTTT,CASSPGTTNQPQHF